A selection of T cell receptor beta chains follows, all from one sample in a study of CD8 T cells in Susac syndrome. One entry per CDR3 protein results from TCRdb running MiXCR on the immunoSEQ multiplex PCR reads. The table lists fewer than 60,000 distinct CDR3 sequences, over 90% of them singletons. Sequencing input: CD8+ T cells from PBMCs. All receptors come from a human donor with Susac syndrome. Both conserved end residues are trimmed from each CDR3. Clone size is stated in some rows and not others, as once, few, many or a class when expanded.

v_call | clone_size | cdr3_aa
TRBV30 | once | AWSRTGVYEQF
TRBV6-6 | once | ASMGQLNTEAF
TRBV11-1 | . | ASSPSGQGTSNEQF
TRBV7-6 | . | ASSLVPAGRPSTDTQY
TRBV7-9 | . | ASSLAASRGYT
TRBV30 | . | AWSSVAEAF
TRBV10-3 | . | AARGRVPYEQY
TRBV4-3 | . | ASSQEHLNTEAF
TRBV4-3 | . | ASSQDIRGRQPQH
TRBV30 | once | AWNRGDTDTQY
TRBV5-6 | once | ASRTGTGPGYT
TRBV5-1 | . | ASSRGGDYGYT
TRBV29-1 | . | SVGQAGGYNEQF
TRBV7-2 | . | ASSLASLAGAYNEQF
TRBV29-1 | . | SAPARGAEAF
TRBV20-1 | . | SARDRARGDAYEQY
TRBV12-3/TRBV12-4 | . | ASMAVTDTQY
TRBV7-9 | . | ASSFPGQTLSYEQY
TRBV27 | . | ASSLTGGSNQPQH
TRBV20-1 | . | SARDRTGPSYEQY
TRBV30 | . | ASLSGGDNNEQF
TRBV13 | . | ASSPEDRGGANIQY
TRBV3-1 | . | ASSQVVTGGLLAYEQY
TRBV7-6 | . | ASSPDRDNYGYT
TRBV29-1 | . | SVEDRDTDNEQF
TRBV29-1 | . | SVYTGELF
TRBV7-9 | . | ASSPVGLGTGELF
TRBV7-9 | . | ASSFGLNTEAF
TRBV10-3 | . | AISESRLWSLTQY
TRBV7-9 | . | ASSLARLENNEQF
TRBV24-1 | . | ATSDPVGATQY
TRBV9 | . | ASSVAGSPYGYT
TRBV29-1 | . | SVIAGNTEAF
TRBV6-5 | . | ASSYEGVGYT
TRBV7-9 | . | ASSPSTEAF
TRBV5-6 | . | ASSPTKRGPTDTQY
TRBV25-1 | . | ASGRRGNEQF
TRBV2 | . | AIALSRHTGELF
TRBV6-6 | . | ASSSPLAGDYNEQF
TRBV7-8 | . | ASSLDRSAPGYT
TRBV28 | few | ASSSPTGELF
TRBV24-1 | . | ATSDSGINYGYT
TRBV4-2 | . | ASSQERGQPQH
TRBV2 | . | ASSARRVESLAF
TRBV7-8 | . | ASSLALRSSGEAF
TRBV14 | . | ASSQGPSHSTDTQY
TRBV6-6 | . | ASSYSGLAGDTQY
TRBV14 | . | ASSYSSGGAAYNEQF
TRBV7-9 | . | ASSLVSGWTDYNEKLF
TRBV12-3/TRBV12-4 | once | ASSLDPGGETQY
TRBV4-3 | . | ASSQEMGIYYGYT
TRBV12-3/TRBV12-4 | . | ASSFGGVHGELF
TRBV27 | . | ASSTVVDRGRGYTEAF
TRBV2 | . | ARAGGFDEQF
TRBV12-3/TRBV12-4 | . | ASTNGPLNTEAF
TRBV29-1 | . | SVESGGYYGYT
TRBV3-1 | once | ASSKGQGYTEAF